These 9 T cell receptor beta chains were sequenced from one sample in a study of tissue T cells after allogeneic stem cell transplantation. Time point denoted: mouse harvest day 14 after allogeneic transplant. Mouse grafts combined 10^7 T-cell-depleted bone marrow cells with 10^6 splenic CD5+ T cells. Sequencing used immunoSEQ multiplex PCR; TCRdb keeps in-frame clones, though not all of them. The table lists about 1,900 clones, 46% of them singletons. The specimen was lymph node tissue. The source is a female BALB/c mouse given C57BL/6 T cells with graft-versus-host disease after an allogeneic hematopoietic cell transplant.

Notes on this clone: Germline and genes here are mouse. The read finishes 1 residue shy of the CDR3 end, and the germline J gene is used to complete it. The V gene is TRBV26, the J gene TRBJ1-1; D is ambiguous. The V end lost 3 bases, the J end lost 1 base, and 3 bases lay between the germline ends. Germline V gene sequence: CDR1 KGHPV, CDR2 FQNQEV (reference sequence). This CDR3 spans 12 amino acids. The CDR3 here is CASSLGNTEVFF. The DNA read from the CDR3 is TGTGCCAGCAGTCTTGGGAACACAGAAGTCTTC.

Comments on this clone: Mouse names are used for the genes. The read is 1 residue too short to cover the CDR3 end, so that end is filled in from the germline J gene. The rearrangement links TRBV26 to TRBJ1-1; D gene unclear. This CDR3 has 13 residues. With 1 base removed from V and 1 base from J, the gap between germline ends came to 4 bases. Germline CDR1 and CDR2: KGHPV and FQNQEV (reference sequence). The CDR3: CASSLFGNTEVFF. CDR3 DNA (partial): TGTGCCAGCAGTCTGTTCGGGAACACAGAAGTCTTC.

On this clone itself: Germline and genes here are mouse. The part of the CDR3 DNA that was read is TGTGCCAGCAGCTTAGTCCTGACTGGTCAAAACACCTTGTAC. Residues: CASSLVLTGQNTLY. The full-length CDR3 reads as CASSLVLTGQNTLYF. The rearrangement joins TRBV3 to TRBJ2-4; maybe TRBD2 (5 bases). The read ends 1 residue before the CDR3 terminus; that terminus is restored from the germline J gene. Germline V gene data show CDR1 as SNHLY and CDR2 as FYNGKV (reference sequence). This CDR3 is 15 amino acids long. Trimming removed 1 base from V and 1 base from J, with 9 bases in between.

A word on this clone: Gene names denote mouse genes. The read ends 1 residue shy of where the CDR3 ends; the end is completed using the germline J gene. This sequence joins TRBV1 and TRBJ2-2, with D possibly matching TRBD1 (6 bases). CDR1 NSQYPW and CDR2 LRSPGD come from the germline V gene (reference sequence). V was cut by 3 bases and J by 2 bases, with 10 bases left in between. CDR3 length: 15 residues. The CDR3 is CTCSAPTGNTGQLYF. The part of the CDR3 DNA that was read is TGCACCTGCAGTGCCCCCACAGGGAACACCGGGCAGCTCTAC.

About this clone itself: The listed genes are named as in mouse. The CDR3 end falls 1 residue outside the read, so it is completed with the germline J gene. This sequence joins TRBV12-2 and TRBJ1-2; the match to TRBD1 covers 7 bases. Per the germline V gene, CDR1 is SGHLS and CDR2 is HYDKME. This CDR3 has 13 amino acids. With 2 bases clipped from V and 2 bases from J, the junction kept 1 base outside the gene matches. CDR3 protein: CASSPGQNSDYTF. CDR3 DNA (partial): TGTGCCAGCTCTCCGGGACAGAACTCCGACTACACC.

This clone was found once. The genes are named according to mouse. The part of the CDR3 DNA that was read is TGTGCCAGCAGTCTCCAGGGGGGGAAGGGAGACACCCAGTAC. It encodes CASSLQGGKGDTQY. The entire CDR3 protein is CASSLQGGKGDTQYF. This chain connects TRBV26 to TRBJ2-5, with D possibly being TRBD1 or TRBD2 (7 bases each). The read ends 1 residue shy of where the CDR3 ends; the end is completed using the germline J gene. CDR3 length: 15 amino acids. The ends were cut back, 3 bases at V and 5 bases at J, with 15 bases in the middle. The germline V gene encodes CDR1 KGHPV and CDR2 FQNQEV (reference sequence).

In the case of this clone: Mouse gene names apply. The read stops 1 residue short of the end of the CDR3; the missing end is completed from the germline J gene. The chain couples TRBV1 to TRBJ2-1, with D perhaps matching TRBD1 (6 bases). Germline CDR1 NSQYPW, CDR2 LRSPGD (reference sequence). V lost 3 bases, J lost 0 bases, and 9 bases lay in between. There are 15 residues in the CDR3. CDR3 sequence: CTCSALDSNYAEQFF. CDR3 DNA (partial): TGCACCTGCAGTGCCCTGGACAGTAACTATGCTGAGCAGTTC.

As concerns this clone: Gene names are mouse gene names. The read is 1 residue too short to cover the CDR3 end, so that end is filled in from the germline J gene. The rearrangement links TRBV26 to TRBJ1-1; 7 nucleotides match TRBD1. With V trimmed by 8 bases and J by 3 bases, 3 bases remained unmatched. Per the germline V gene, CDR1 is KGHPV and CDR2 is FQNQEV (reference sequence). The CDR3 has 12 residues. This chain's CDR3 is CASRQGHTEVFF. CDR3 DNA (partial): TGTGCCAGCCGACAGGGACACACAGAAGTCTTC.

Remarks on this clone: Gene names are the mouse ones. The sequence runs out 1 residue before the end of the CDR3; the remainder is reconstructed from the germline J gene. The J gene is TRBJ2-5, the V gene TRBV16, with 9 positions matching TRBD1. V dropped 4 bases and J dropped 6; count of bases not matched to a gene: 5. The CDR3 length is 14 residues. The V gene's germline CDR1 is SGHSA and CDR2 FRNQAP. The DNA read from the CDR3 is TGTGCAAGCAGCTCACGGACAGGGGAGGACACCCAGTAC. Translating gives CASSSRTGEDTQY. The full-length CDR3 reads as CASSSRTGEDTQYF.